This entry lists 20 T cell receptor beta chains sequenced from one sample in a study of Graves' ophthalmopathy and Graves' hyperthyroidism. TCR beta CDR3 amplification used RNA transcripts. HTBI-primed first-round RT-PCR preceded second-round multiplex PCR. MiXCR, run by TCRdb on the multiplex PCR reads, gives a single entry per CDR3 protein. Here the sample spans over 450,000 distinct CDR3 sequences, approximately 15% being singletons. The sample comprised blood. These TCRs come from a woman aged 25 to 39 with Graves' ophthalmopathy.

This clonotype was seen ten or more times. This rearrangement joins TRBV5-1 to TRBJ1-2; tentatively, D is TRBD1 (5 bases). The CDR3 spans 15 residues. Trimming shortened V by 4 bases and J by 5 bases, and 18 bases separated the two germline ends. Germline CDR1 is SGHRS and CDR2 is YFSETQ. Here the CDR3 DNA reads TGCGCCAGCAGCGAAGTGTCCGGGGCCCCGTATGGCTACACCTTC. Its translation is CASSEVSGAPYGYTF.

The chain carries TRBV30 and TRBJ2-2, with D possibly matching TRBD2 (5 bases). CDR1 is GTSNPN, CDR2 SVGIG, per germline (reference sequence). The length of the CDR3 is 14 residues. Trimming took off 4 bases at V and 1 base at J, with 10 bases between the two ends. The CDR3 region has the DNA TGTGCCTGGACCGGACTGGTGAACACCGGGGAGCTGTTTTTT. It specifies CAWTGLVNTGELFF. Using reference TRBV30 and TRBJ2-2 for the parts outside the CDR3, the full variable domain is SQTIHQWPATLVQPVGSPLSLECTVEGTSNPNLYWYRQAAGRGLQLLFYSVGIGQISSEVPQNLSASRPQDRQFILSSKKLLLSDSGFYLCAWTGLVNTGELFFGEGSRLTVL.

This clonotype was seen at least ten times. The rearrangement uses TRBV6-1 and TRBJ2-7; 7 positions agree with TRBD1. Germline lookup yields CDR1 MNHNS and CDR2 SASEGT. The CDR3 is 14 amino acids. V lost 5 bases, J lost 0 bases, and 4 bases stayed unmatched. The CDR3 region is CASSRQGSSYEQYF. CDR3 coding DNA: TGTGCCAGCAGTCGACAGGGCTCCTCCTACGAGCAGTACTTC.

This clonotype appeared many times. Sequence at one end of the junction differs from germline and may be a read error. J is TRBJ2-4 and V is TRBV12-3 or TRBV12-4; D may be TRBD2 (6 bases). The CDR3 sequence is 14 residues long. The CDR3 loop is CASSLGGVGNIKYF. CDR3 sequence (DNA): TGTGCCAGCAGTTTAGGGGGGGTAGGAAACATTAAGTACTTC.

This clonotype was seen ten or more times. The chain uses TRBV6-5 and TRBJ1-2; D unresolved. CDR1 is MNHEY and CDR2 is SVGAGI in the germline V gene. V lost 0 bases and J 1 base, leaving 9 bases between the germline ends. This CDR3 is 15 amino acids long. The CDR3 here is CASSYSSGVNYGYTF. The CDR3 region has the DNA TGTGCCAGCAGTTACTCGAGCGGGGTTAACTATGGCTACACCTTC.

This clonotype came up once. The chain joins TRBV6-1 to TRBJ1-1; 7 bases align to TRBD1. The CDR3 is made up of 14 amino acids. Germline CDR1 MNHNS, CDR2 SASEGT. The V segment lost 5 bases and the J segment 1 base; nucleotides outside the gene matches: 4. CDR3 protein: CASSRDSPNTEAFF. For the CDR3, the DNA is TGTGCCAGCAGTCGGGACAGTCCGAACACTGAAGCTTTCTTT.

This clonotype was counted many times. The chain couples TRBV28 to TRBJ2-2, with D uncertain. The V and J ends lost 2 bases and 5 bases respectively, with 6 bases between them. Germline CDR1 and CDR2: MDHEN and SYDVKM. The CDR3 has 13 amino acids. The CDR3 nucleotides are TGTGCCAGCAGTTTAGGAAGAACCGGGGAGCTGTTTTTT. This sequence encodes CASSLGRTGELFF. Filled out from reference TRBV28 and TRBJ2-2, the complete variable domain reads DVKVTQSSRYLVKRTGEKVFLECVQDMDHENMFWYRQDPGLGLRLIYFSYDVKMKEKGDIPEGYSVSREKKERFSLILESASTNQTSMYLCASSLGRTGELFFGEGSRLTVL.

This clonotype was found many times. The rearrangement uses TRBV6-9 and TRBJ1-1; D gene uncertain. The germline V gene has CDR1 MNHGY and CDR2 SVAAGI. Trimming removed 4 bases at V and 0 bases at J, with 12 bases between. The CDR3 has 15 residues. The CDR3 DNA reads TGTGCCAGCAGTTTTGGCGTTTGGCTGAACACTGAAGCTTTCTTT. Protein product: CASSFGVWLNTEAFF.

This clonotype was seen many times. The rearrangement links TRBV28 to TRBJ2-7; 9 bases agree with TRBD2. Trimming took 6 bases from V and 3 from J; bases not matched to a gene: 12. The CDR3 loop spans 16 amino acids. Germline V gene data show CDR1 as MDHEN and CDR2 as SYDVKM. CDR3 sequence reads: CASRYSRASGVYEQYF. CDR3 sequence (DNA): TGTGCCAGCAGATATAGCAGGGCTAGCGGGGTCTACGAGCAGTACTTC.

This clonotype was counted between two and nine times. The CDR3 protein is CASSSPRAVPYEQYF. CDR3 nucleotide sequence: TGTGCCAGCAGTTCCCCTCGGGCGGTACCCTACGAGCAGTACTTC. The chain recombines TRBV28 with TRBJ2-7; D uncertain. The CDR3 covers 15 residues. The germline V and J ends were trimmed by 4 bases and 2 bases, with 15 bases remaining between them. Germline assignment: CDR1 MDHEN and CDR2 SYDVKM.

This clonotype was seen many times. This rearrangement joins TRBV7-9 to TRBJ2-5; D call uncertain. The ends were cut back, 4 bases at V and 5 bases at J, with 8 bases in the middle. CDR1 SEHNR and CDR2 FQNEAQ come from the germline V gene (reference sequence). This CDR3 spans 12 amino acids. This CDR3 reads CASSSRGETQYF. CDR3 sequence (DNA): TGTGCCAGCAGCTCCCGTGGCGAGACCCAGTACTTC.

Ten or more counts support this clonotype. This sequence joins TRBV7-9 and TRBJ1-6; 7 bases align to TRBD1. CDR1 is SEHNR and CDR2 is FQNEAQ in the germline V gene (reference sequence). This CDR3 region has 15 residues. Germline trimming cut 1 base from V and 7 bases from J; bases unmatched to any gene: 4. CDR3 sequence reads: CASSLGTGPNSPLHF. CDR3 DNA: TGTGCCAGCAGCTTAGGGACAGGCCCAAATTCACCCCTCCACTTT.

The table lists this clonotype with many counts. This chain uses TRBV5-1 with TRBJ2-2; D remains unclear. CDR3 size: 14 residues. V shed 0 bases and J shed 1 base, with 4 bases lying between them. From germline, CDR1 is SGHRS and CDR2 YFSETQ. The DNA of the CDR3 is TGCGCCAGCAGCTTGGAGGGGAACACCGGGGAGCTGTTTTTT. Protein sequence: CASSLEGNTGELFF.

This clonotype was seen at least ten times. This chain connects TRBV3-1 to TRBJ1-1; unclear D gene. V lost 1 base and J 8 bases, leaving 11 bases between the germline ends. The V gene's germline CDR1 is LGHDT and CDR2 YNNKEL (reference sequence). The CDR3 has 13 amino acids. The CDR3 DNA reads TGTGCCAGCAGCCAAGGGGCCCCAATCGAAGCTTTCTTT. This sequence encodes CASSQGAPIEAFF.

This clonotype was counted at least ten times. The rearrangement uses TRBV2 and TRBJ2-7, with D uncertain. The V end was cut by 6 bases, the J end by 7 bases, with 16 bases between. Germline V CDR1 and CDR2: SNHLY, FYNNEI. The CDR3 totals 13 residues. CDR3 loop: CASSPVGFREQYF. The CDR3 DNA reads TGTGCCAGCAGCCCGGTTGGGTTCAGGGAGCAGTACTTC.

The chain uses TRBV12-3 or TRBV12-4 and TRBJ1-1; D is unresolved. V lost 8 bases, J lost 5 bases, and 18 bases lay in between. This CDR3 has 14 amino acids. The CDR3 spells CASATSAGGTEAFF. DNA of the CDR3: TGTGCCAGCGCCACCTCTGCGGGAGGGACTGAAGCTTTCTTT.

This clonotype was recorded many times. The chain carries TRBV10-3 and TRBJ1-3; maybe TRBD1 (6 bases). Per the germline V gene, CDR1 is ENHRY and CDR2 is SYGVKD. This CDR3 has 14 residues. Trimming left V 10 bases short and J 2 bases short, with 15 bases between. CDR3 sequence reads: CATKGGETGNTIYF. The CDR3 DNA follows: TGTGCCACGAAAGGGGGGGAAACTGGAAACACCATATATTTT.

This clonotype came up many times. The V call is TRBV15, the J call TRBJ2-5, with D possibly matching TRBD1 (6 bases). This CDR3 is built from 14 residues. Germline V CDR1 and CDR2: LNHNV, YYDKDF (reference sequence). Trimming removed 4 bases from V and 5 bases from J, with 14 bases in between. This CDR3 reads CATSNRGGPETQYF. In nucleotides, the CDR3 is TGTGCCACCAGCAATCGAGGGGGTCCGGAGACCCAGTACTTC.

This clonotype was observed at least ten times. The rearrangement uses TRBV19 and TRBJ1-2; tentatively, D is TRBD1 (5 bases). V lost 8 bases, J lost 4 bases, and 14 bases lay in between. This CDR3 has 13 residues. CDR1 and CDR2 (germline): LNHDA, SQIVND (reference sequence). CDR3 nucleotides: TGTGCCAGTCGTCGGGGCGTAAGCTATGGCTACACCTTC. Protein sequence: CASRRGVSYGYTF.

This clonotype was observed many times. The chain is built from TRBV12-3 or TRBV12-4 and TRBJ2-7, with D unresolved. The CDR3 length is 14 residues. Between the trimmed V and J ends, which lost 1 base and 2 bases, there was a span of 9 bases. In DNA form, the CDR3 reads TGTGCCAGCAGTTTAGGTTCCGAGGCCTACGAGCAGTACTTC. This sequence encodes CASSLGSEAYEQYF.